This T cell receptor beta chain was identified in a study of blood T cell repertoires in COVID-19. Background on the study: Italy, Spain and the United States were the sources of the convalescent and acute COVID-19 samples. Sample material is recorded as cDNA or gDNA derived from T cells, B-cell-depleted T cells, or PBMCs.

The CDR3 has 14 amino acids. Trimming pared 0 bases from V and 6 bases from J, leaving 13 bases between. In germline, CDR1 is SGHTS, CDR2 YDEGEE. Original handling: Amplification of reference gene primers was used by the study to estimate nucleated cell counts. Repertoires were generated with immunoSEQ multiplex PCR, while TCRdb's copy carries only in-frame clones and drops some. The D gene and trimming were derived from the DNA, and the V and J assignments and clone size from that table. Of roughly 100,000 clones in the sample, 70% to 85% are singletons; the top ten hold roughly a tenth. The chain combines TRBV5-8 with TRBJ2-7; tentatively, D is TRBD1 (5 bases). The TCR sequence derives from a man aged 55 to 70 with active or convalescent COVID-19. The sequenced sample consisted of peripheral blood. CDR3 amino acids: CASSLGQGRGEQYF. CDR3 nucleotide sequence: TGTGCCAGCAGCTTGGGTCAGGGAAGGGGCGAGCAGTACTTC.